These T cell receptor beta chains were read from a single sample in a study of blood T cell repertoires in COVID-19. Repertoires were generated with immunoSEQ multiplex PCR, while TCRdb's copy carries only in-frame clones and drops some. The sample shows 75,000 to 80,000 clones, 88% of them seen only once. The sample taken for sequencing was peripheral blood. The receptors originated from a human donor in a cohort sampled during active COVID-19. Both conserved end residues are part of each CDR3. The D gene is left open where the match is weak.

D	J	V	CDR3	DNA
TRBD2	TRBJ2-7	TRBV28	CASRLGLAAYEQYF	TGTGCCAGCAGACTCGGACTAGCGGCTTACGAGCAGTACTTC
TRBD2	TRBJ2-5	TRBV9	CASSATSGEETQYF	TGTGCCAGCAGCGCCACTAGCGGGGAGGAGACCCAGTACTTC
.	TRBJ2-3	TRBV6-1	CASSESGAGDTQYF	TGTGCCAGCAGTGAATCGGGAGCTGGTGATACGCAGTATTTT
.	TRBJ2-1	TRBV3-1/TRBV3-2	CASSQDPPLFPGVKNEQFF	TGTGCCAGCAGCCAAGATCCTCCGCTTTTTCCGGGAGTGAAGAATGAGCAGTTCTTC
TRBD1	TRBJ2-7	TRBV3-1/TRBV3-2	CASSQRTGTYEQYF	TGTGCCAGCAGCCAGAGGACAGGGACCTACGAGCAGTACTTC
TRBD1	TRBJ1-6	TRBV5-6	CASSLLGQGSPLHF	TGTGCCAGCAGCTTGTTGGGACAGGGTTCACCCCTCCACTTT
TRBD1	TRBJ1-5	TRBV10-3	CAISESGQGQPQHF	TGTGCCATCAGTGAGTCGGGACAGGGCCAGCCCCAGCATTTT
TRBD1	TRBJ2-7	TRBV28	CASSEAGGEQYF	TGTGCCAGCAGCGAAGCAGGGGGCGAGCAGTACTTC
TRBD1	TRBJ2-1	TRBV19	CASSIYRGAYNEQFF	TGTGCCAGTAGTATATACAGGGGGGCCTACAATGAGCAGTTCTTC
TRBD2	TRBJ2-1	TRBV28	CASSPSGGSSYNEQFF	TGTGCCAGCAGTCCTAGCGGGGGGAGCTCCTACAATGAGCAGTTCTTC
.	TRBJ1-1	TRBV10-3	CAISERRDEAFF	TGTGCCATCAGTGAGAGGCGGGACGAAGCTTTCTTT
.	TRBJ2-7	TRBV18	CASSPRGYEQYF	TGTGCCAGCTCACCGCGGGGCTACGAGCAGTACTTC
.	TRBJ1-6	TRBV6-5	CASSYVGTYLNSPLHF	TGTGCCAGCAGTTACGTCGGGACTTATCTCAATTCACCCCTCCACTTT
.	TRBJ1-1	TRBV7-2	CASSLGVRTGNEAFF	TGTGCCAGCAGCTTAGGTGTGAGGACCGGGAATGAAGCTTTCTTT
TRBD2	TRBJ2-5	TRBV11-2	CASSLVGGREETQYF	TGTGCCAGCAGCTTAGTAGGAGGGAGGGAAGAGACCCAGTACTTC